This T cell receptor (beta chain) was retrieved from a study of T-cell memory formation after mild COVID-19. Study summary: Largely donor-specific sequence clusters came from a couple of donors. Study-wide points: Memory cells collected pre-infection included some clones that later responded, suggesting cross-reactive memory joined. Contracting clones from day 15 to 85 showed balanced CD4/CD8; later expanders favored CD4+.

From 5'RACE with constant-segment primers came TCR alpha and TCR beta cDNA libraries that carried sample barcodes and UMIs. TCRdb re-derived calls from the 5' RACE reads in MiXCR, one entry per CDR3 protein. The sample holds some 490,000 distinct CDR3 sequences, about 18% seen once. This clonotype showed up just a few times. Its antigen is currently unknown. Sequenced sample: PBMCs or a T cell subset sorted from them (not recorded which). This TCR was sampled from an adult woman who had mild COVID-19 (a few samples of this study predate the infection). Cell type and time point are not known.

DNA of the CDR3: TGTGCCAGCAGTCAAAGCGGGGGGAAGACCCAGTACTTC. This gives the protein CASSQSGGKTQYF. V gene TRBV6-2 or TRBV6-3 combines with J gene TRBJ2-5, with 9 nucleotides matching TRBD2. The CDR3 consists of 13 residues. Germline values: CDR1 MNHEY, CDR2 SVGEGT. V lost 5 bases, J lost 6 bases, and 4 bases stayed unmatched.